The rows below give T cell receptor beta chains drawn from one sample of a study of PD-L1 blockade in urothelial cancer. Here immunoSEQ multiplex PCR was the method, and the copy in TCRdb shows in-frame clones only, minus some. This sample has 80,000 to 100,000 clones; roughly 80% occur once, and the top ten carry more than 8%. The sample was PBMCs, taken around atezolizumab (anti-PD-L1) treatment. Source of these receptors: a man between 65 and 79 years old with urothelial cancer. CDR3s include the opening cysteine and the closing phenylalanine or tryptophan. A D gene is named only where the DNA matches it firmly. Size is stated for part of the rows, as once, few or many counts, or as a class when the clone is expanded.

v_gene	abundance	d_gene	j_gene	len	CDR3aa	CDR3nt
TRBV21-1	.	.	TRBJ2-5	14	CASSKGTDQETQYF	TGTGCCAGCAGCAAAGGGACTGATCAAGAGACCCAGTACTTC
TRBV11-2	.	.	TRBJ1-5	15	CASSLEPGFNQPQHF	TGTGCCAGCAGCTTAGAGCCAGGGTTCAATCAGCCCCAGCATTTT
TRBV30	.	TRBD1	TRBJ1-3	13	CAWMYRGGNTIYF	TGTGCCTGGATGTACAGGGGTGGAAACACCATATATTTT
TRBV11-2	once	TRBD2	TRBJ2-7	15	CASSNNSGRAYEQYF	TGTGCCAGCAGCAACAATAGCGGGAGGGCCTACGAGCAGTACTTC
TRBV19	.	.	TRBJ1-1	13	CASLYHRGTQAFF	TGTGCCAGTTTATACCACCGGGGAACTCAAGCTTTCTTT
TRBV7-2	.	.	TRBJ1-2	15	CASSLASGGSYGYTF	TGTGCCAGCAGCTTAGCGTCGGGGGGATCCTATGGCTACACCTTC
TRBV30	.	.	TRBJ2-1	15	CAWRKIEGLYHEQFF	TGTGCCTGGAGGAAGATCGAAGGACTTTATCATGAGCAGTTCTTC
TRBV15	.	TRBD1	TRBJ1-5	16	CATSRDWGQGDQPQHF	TGTGCCACCAGCAGAGATTGGGGACAGGGAGATCAGCCCCAGCATTTT
TRBV7-3	.	TRBD2	TRBJ2-3	17	CASSSGLAGGGTDTQYF	TGTGCCAGCAGCTCCGGACTAGCGGGGGGGGGCACAGATACGCAGTATTTT
TRBV5-3	.	TRBD2	TRBJ2-1	19	CARTLDCGTSGWTYNEQFF	TGTGCCAGAACCCTGGATTGTGGGACTAGCGGGTGGACCTACAATGAGCAGTTCTTC
TRBV27	.	.	TRBJ2-7	17	CASSLLSQRTILYEQYF	TGTGCCAGCAGTTTACTTTCACAGAGGACAATCCTCTACGAGCAGTACTTC
TRBV11-2	few	TRBD1	TRBJ1-2	15	CASSMGQPPNYGYTF	TGTGCCAGCAGCATGGGACAGCCTCCTAACTATGGCTACACCTTC
TRBV7-2	few	.	TRBJ2-5	14	CASSFDSLLETQYF	TGTGCCAGCAGCTTCGACAGCCTATTAGAGACCCAGTACTTC
TRBV5-1	.	TRBD1	TRBJ2-1	15	CASSVAGTGNNEQFF	TGCGCCAGCAGCGTAGCCGGGACAGGAAACAATGAGCAGTTCTTC
TRBV19	.	TRBD1	TRBJ2-2	16	CASSSVSGGGTGELFF	TGTGCCAGTAGTAGCGTGTCAGGGGGCGGCACCGGGGAGCTGTTTTTT
TRBV4-1	.	TRBD2	TRBJ2-7	15	CASSQGKREGNEQYF	TGCGCCAGCAGCCAGGGTAAGCGGGAGGGCAACGAGCAGTACTTC
TRBV18	.	.	TRBJ1-1	17	CASSPIRGGGRNTEAFF	TGTGCCAGCTCACCTATACGCGGGGGAGGACGAAACACTGAAGCTTTCTTT
TRBV13	.	TRBD1	TRBJ2-7	16	CASSLGDGQGAYEQYF	TGTGCCAGCAGCTTAGGAGACGGACAGGGGGCCTACGAGCAGTACTTC
TRBV5-1	.	TRBD1	TRBJ1-1	16	CASSTSGTGLNTEAFF	TGCGCCAGCAGCACCTCCGGGACAGGGCTGAACACTGAAGCTTTCTTT
TRBV11-2	few	TRBD2	TRBJ2-7	15	CASSRSSGNTYEQYF	TGTGCCAGCAGCCGTTCTAGCGGGAATACGTACGAGCAGTACTTC
TRBV15	.	.	TRBJ1-4	13	CATSRDRSSQLFF	TGTGCCACCAGCAGAGATAGAAGTTCCCAACTGTTTTTT
TRBV5-4	once	.	TRBJ1-1	16	CASSSGDGGRNTEAFF	TGTGCCAGCAGCTCTGGGGACGGGGGGAGGAACACTGAAGCTTTCTTT
TRBV4-1	.	.	TRBJ1-1	14	CASSQQRMNTEAFF	TGCGCCAGCAGCCAACAGAGGATGAACACTGAAGCTTTCTTT
TRBV7-3	.	TRBD2	TRBJ2-7	13	CASSWGEGYEQYF	TGTGCCAGCAGCTGGGGGGAGGGCTACGAGCAGTACTTC
TRBV19	.	.	TRBJ1-3	12	CASGGSGNTIYF	TGTGCCAGCGGAGGTTCTGGAAACACCATATATTTT
TRBV4-2	few	.	TRBJ1-2	14	CASSEVSANYGYTF	TGTGCCAGCAGCGAAGTAAGCGCTAACTATGGCTACACCTTC
TRBV19	.	.	TRBJ1-6	13	CASSIGRGSPLHF	TGTGCCAGTAGTATAGGCAGAGGGTCACCCCTCCACTTT
TRBV25-1	.	TRBD2	TRBJ2-3	15	CASSEYAGGEDTQYF	TGTGCCAGCAGTGAATATGCGGGGGGGGAAGATACGCAGTATTTT
TRBV30	.	TRBD2	TRBJ2-2	17	CAWRGGFEWRKTGELFF	TGTGCCTGGAGGGGGGGGTTTGAGTGGCGAAAAACCGGGGAGCTGTTTTTT
TRBV5-1	.	.	TRBJ1-4	13	CASSLDPDEKLFF	TGCGCCAGCAGCTTGGATCCCGATGAAAAACTGTTTTTT
TRBV29-1	.	TRBD1	TRBJ1-4	13	CSVSRDRGEKLFF	TGCAGCGTTTCCCGGGACAGGGGGGAAAAACTGTTTTTT
TRBV5-8	.	TRBD1	TRBJ2-5	15	CASSWTGGYQETQYF	TGTGCCAGCAGCTGGACAGGGGGCTACCAAGAGACCCAGTACTTC
TRBV7-6	once	.	TRBJ1-2	13	CASSLERNYGYTF	TGTGCCAGCAGCTTAGAGAGGAACTATGGCTACACCTTC
TRBV5-1	.	TRBD2	TRBJ2-1	15	CASSSGTSGSVGQFF	TGCGCCAGCAGCTCTGGGACTAGCGGGTCGGTCGGGCAGTTCTTC
TRBV19	.	.	TRBJ2-3	15	CASSRRLDYTDTQYF	TGTGCCAGTAGTAGACGACTGGATTACACAGATACGCAGTATTTT
TRBV9	.	.	TRBJ2-3	15	CASSVAGLGGDTQYF	TGTGCCAGCAGCGTAGCGGGACTCGGGGGAGATACGCAGTATTTT
TRBV9	medium-sized	.	TRBJ2-2	16	CASSGHGSVSTGELFF	TGTGCCAGCAGTGGACACGGGTCGGTTTCCACCGGGGAGCTGTTTTTT
TRBV2	.	TRBD1	TRBJ2-7	12	CASSGQGYEQYF	TGTGCCAGCAGTGGACAGGGCTACGAGCAGTACTTC
TRBV19	few	.	TRBJ1-5	15	CASSFQMAGIQPQHF	TGTGCCAGTAGTTTTCAAATGGCCGGGATTCAGCCCCAGCATTTT
TRBV11-2	.	.	TRBJ2-7	15	CASSLTGSIAYEQYF	TGTGCCAGCAGTCTCACAGGGTCGATTGCCTACGAGCAGTACTTC
TRBV19	.	.	TRBJ1-1	14	CASSMRQMNTEAFF	TGTGCCAGTAGTATGCGGCAAATGAACACTGAAGCTTTCTTT
TRBV14	.	TRBD2	TRBJ2-3	16	CASSTSWGGGTDTQYF	TGTGCCAGCAGCACTTCATGGGGGGGAGGAACAGATACGCAGTATTTT
TRBV18	.	TRBD1	TRBJ1-4	13	CASSSGQGEKLFF	TGTGCCAGCTCATCGGGACAGGGGGAAAAACTGTTTTTT
TRBV27	.	TRBD1	TRBJ2-3	14	CASSRTGAEDTQYF	TGTGCCAGCAGTCGGACAGGGGCAGAAGATACGCAGTATTTT
TRBV19	medium-sized	.	TRBJ1-6	13	CASRRGSNSPLHF	TGTGCCAGCCGCAGGGGAAGTAATTCACCCCTCCACTTT
TRBV7-9	.	.	TRBJ1-1	16	CASSLEGVRADTEAFF	TGTGCCAGCAGCTTAGAAGGGGTCAGGGCGGACACTGAAGCTTTCTTT
TRBV13	.	TRBD1	TRBJ2-2	15	CASSRDRANTGELFF	TGTGCCAGCAGCCGGGACAGGGCGAACACCGGGGAGCTGTTTTTT
TRBV6-1	.	.	TRBJ1-3	11	CASKRGNTIYF	TGTGCCAGCAAACGGGGAAACACCATATATTTT